These T cell receptor beta chains were read from a single sample in a study of T cell responses to AZD1222 COVID-19 vaccine. Sequenced by immunoSEQ multiplex PCR; TCRdb stores in-frame clones only, minus some. The profile shows about 150,000 clones, more than 85% of them singletons. The sample here was peripheral blood, taken after recovery from COVID-19. The receptors stem from an adult who had recovered from COVID-19. The CDR3 runs from the conserved cysteine through the conserved F or W. Each record gives: D gene, CDR3 length, clone size, J gene, V gene, CDR3 protein, CDR3 DNA. The D gene is left open where the match is weak. Clone size is stated in some rows and not others, as once, few, many or a class when expanded.

TRBD1 | 16 | - | TRBJ1-6 | TRBV4-3 | CASSLIQGASNSPLHF | TGCGCCAGCAGCCTTATACAGGGGGCTAGTAATTCACCCCTCCACTTT
- | 15 | - | TRBJ1-6 | TRBV7-6 | CASSPELGTGSPLHF | TGTGCCAGCAGCCCCGAATTGGGGACTGGTTCACCCCTCCACTTT
- | 14 | - | TRBJ1-1 | TRBV6-5 | CASSPYDFVTEAFF | TGTGCCAGCAGCCCGTATGACTTTGTCACTGAAGCTTTCTTT
- | 18 | - | TRBJ2-4 | TRBV18 | CASSPPGWLPLAKNIQYF | TGTGCCAGCTCACCACCGGGATGGCTTCCCTTAGCCAAAAACATTCAGTACTTC
- | 11 | few | TRBJ1-4 | TRBV19 | CASRGDEKLFF | TGTGCCAGTAGAGGGGATGAAAAACTGTTTTTT
TRBD1 | 14 | - | TRBJ1-1 | TRBV5-1 | CASSMMHGTAEAFF | TGCGCCAGCAGCATGATGCACGGGACAGCTGAAGCTTTCTTT
TRBD1 | 16 | - | TRBJ2-2 | TRBV11-3 | CASSWWGQGGTGELFF | TGTGCCAGCAGCTGGTGGGGACAGGGAGGCACCGGGGAGCTGTTTTTT
- | 14 | - | TRBJ2-2 | TRBV21-1 | CASSKGTSAGELFF | TGTGCCAGCAGCAAAGGGACTTCAGCCGGGGAGCTGTTTTTT
- | 14 | - | TRBJ1-2 | TRBV18 | CASSRTGRDYGYTF | TGTGCCAGCTCACGCACAGGGAGGGACTATGGCTACACCTTC
TRBD1 | 13 | - | TRBJ1-2 | TRBV7-8 | CASSPRTGEGYTF | TGTGCCAGCAGCCCCCGGACAGGGGAAGGCTACACCTTC
- | 15 | - | TRBJ1-1 | TRBV11-1 | CASSLARGRNTEAFF | TGTGCCAGCAGCTTAGCGCGCGGCAGGAACACTGAAGCTTTCTTT
- | 20 | - | TRBJ2-7 | TRBV11-3 | CASSLDGPGVRGRLIDEQYF | TGTGCCAGCAGCTTAGACGGGCCGGGTGTCCGGGGGCGCTTAATAGACGAGCAGTACTTC
- | 14 | - | TRBJ1-2 | TRBV6-5 | CASSPQLFNYGYTF | TGTGCCAGCAGTCCCCAGCTCTTTAACTATGGCTACACCTTC
- | 13 | - | TRBJ1-1 | TRBV6-5 | CASSDTGNTEAFF | TGTGCCAGCTCCGACACAGGGAACACTGAAGCTTTCTTT
TRBD1 | 15 | - | TRBJ1-1 | TRBV18 | CASSPTGDRGTEAFF | TGTGCCAGCTCACCGACAGGGGATAGGGGCACTGAAGCTTTCTTT
TRBD1 | 14 | - | TRBJ1-2 | TRBV29-1 | CSVEGDRVDYGYTF | TGCAGCGTTGAAGGCGACAGGGTGGACTATGGCTACACCTTC
- | 12 | - | TRBJ2-7 | TRBV10-3 | CAIKGLADEQYF | TGTGCCATCAAAGGCCTCGCGGACGAGCAGTACTTC